This T cell receptor beta chain emerged from a study of shared clonotypes between healthy human individuals. Study-wide background: Each donor contributed plates that comprised three CD4 naive, three CD4 memory, two CD8 naive and one CD8 memory. Overall study findings and caveats: Compared with memory subsets, naive subsets generally had larger estimated richness.

Original analysis: Filtering differed because ImmunoSEQ produced junction-only sequences that carried no quality scores. The table came from immunoSEQ multiplex PCR; TCRdb's copy has only in-frame clones and leaves some out. V and J calls plus clone size are reproduced from that table; the DNA served to infer D and trimming. This repertoire shows about 960,000 clones, roughly 72% found once; its top ten account for around 1.5%. In germline, CDR1 is MGHRA, CDR2 YSYEKL. Trimming took off 1 base at V and 4 bases at J, with 17 bases between the two ends. The CDR3 has 17 residues. A word on this clone: Its antigen is not identified.

This receptor was obtained from a man between 18 and 29 years old in good health. Sequenced sample: memory CD4+ T cells sorted from blood. Subset meaning: CD45RA-negative fraction. V and J are TRBV4-1 and TRBJ2-1, with TRBD2 as a possible D gene (7 bases). Here the CDR3 DNA reads TGCGCCAGCAGCCAAGGGACTAGGAGCCAGGGGTACAATGAGCAGTTCTTC. Protein product: CASSQGTRSQGYNEQFF.